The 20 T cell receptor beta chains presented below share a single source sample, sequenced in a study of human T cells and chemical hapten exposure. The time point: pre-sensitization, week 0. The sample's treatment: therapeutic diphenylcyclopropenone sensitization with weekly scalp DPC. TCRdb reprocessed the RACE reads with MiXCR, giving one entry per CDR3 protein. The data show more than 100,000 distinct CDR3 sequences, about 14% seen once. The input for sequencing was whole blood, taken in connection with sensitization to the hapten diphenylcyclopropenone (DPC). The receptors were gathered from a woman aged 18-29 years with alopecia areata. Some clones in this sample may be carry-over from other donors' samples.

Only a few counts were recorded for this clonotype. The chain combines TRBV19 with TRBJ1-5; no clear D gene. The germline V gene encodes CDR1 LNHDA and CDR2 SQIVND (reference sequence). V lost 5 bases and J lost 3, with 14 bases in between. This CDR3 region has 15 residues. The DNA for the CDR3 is TGTGCCAGTAGTCCCCGAGGCCACTCCAATCAGCCCCAGCATTTT. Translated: CASSPRGHSNQPQHF.

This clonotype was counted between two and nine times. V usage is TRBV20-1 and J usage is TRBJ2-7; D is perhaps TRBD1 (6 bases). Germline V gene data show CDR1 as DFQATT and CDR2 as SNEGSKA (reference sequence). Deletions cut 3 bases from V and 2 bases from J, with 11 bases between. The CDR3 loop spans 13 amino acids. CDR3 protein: CSASGGRAYEQYF. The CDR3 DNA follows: TGCAGTGCTAGTGGGGGCCGAGCCTACGAGCAGTACTTC.

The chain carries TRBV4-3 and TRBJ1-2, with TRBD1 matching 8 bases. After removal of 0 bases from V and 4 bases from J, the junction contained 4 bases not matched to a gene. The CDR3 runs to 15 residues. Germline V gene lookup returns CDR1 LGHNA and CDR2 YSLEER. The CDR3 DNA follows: TGCGCCAGCAGCCAAGACGGCGGACAGGGCTATGGCTACACCTTC. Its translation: CASSQDGGQGYGYTF.

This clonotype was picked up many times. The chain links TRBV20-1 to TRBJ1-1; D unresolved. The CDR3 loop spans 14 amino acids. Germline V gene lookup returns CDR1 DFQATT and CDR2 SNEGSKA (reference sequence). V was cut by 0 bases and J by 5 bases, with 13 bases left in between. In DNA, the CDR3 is TGCAGTGCTAGAGATGGGTCGGTGGGGACTGAAGCTTTCTTT. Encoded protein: CSARDGSVGTEAFF.

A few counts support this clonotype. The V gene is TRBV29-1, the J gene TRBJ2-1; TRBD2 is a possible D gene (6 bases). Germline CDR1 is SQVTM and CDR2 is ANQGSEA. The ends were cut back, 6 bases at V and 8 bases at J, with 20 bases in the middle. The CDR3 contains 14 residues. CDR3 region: CSVRGQQGGDEQFF. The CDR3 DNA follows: TGCAGCGTCCGAGGGCAACAAGGAGGGGATGAGCAGTTCTTC.

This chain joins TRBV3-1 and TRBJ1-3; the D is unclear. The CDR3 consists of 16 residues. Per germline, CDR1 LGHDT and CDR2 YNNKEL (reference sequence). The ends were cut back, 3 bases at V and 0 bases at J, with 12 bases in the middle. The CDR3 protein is CASSQIMGASGNTIYF. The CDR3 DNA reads TGTGCCAGCAGCCAGATAATGGGAGCCTCTGGAAACACCATATATTTT.

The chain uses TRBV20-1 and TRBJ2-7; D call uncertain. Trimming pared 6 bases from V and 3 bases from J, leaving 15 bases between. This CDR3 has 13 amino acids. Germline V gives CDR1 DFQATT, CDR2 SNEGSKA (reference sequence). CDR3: CSAPPEADYEQYF. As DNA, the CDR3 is TGCAGTGCGCCGCCTGAGGCGGACTACGAGCAGTACTTC.

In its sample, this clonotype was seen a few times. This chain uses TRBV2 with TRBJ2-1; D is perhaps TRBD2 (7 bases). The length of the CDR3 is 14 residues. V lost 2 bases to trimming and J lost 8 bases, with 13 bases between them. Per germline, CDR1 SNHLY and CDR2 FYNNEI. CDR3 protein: CASSERGGRDEQFF. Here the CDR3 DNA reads TGTGCCAGCAGTGAAAGGGGGGGCCGGGATGAGCAGTTCTTC.

CDR3 region: CASSELRLAGDSSYNEQFF. CDR3 DNA sequence: TGTGCCAGCAGTGAATTGAGATTAGCGGGTGATTCATCCTACAATGAGCAGTTCTTC. The chain employs TRBV25-1 and TRBJ2-1; 7 positions agree with TRBD2. The CDR3 extends over 19 amino acids. CDR1 is MGHDK and CDR2 is SYGVNS in the germline V gene. The trim removed 1 base at V and 1 base at J, leaving 13 bases unmatched.

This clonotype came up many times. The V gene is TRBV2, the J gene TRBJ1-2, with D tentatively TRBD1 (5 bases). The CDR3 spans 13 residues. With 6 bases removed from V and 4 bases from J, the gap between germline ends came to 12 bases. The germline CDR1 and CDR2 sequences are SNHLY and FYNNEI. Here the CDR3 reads CASSVQELYGYTF. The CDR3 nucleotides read TGTGCCAGCAGCGTACAGGAGCTCTATGGCTACACCTTC.

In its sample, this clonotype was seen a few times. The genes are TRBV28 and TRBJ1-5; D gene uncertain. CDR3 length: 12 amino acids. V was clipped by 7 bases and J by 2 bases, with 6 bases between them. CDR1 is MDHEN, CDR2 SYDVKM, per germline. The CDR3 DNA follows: TGTGCCAGCACTAGACGCAATCAGCCCCAGCATTTT. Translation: CASTRRNQPQHF. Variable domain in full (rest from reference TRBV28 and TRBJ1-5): DVKVTQSSRYLVKRTGEKVFLECVQDMDHENMFWYRQDPGLGLRLIYFSYDVKMKEKGDIPEGYSVSREKKERFSLILESASTNQTSMYLCASTRRNQPQHFGDGTRLSIL.

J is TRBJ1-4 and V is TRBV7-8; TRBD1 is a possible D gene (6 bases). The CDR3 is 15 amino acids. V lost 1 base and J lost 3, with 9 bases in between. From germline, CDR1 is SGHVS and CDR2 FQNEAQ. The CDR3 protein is CASSLVRTANEKLFF. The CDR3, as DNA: TGTGCCAGCAGCTTAGTCCGGACAGCTAATGAAAAACTGTTTTTT.

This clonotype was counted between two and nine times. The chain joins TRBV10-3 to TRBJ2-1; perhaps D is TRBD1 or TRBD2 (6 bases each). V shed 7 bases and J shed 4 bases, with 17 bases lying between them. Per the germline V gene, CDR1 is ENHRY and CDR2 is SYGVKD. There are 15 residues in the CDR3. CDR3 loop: CAIKRRGESYNEQFF. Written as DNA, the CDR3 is TGTGCCATCAAAAGGAGGGGGGAATCTTACAATGAGCAGTTCTTC.

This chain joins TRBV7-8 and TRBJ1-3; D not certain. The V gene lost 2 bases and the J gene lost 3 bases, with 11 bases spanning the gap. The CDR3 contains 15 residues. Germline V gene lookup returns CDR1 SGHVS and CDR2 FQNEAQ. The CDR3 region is CASSLTPARGNTIYF. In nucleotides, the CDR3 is TGTGCCAGCAGCTTAACTCCGGCCCGTGGAAACACCATATATTTT.

CDR3 region: CSAALSGGAVKTQYF. CDR3 coding DNA: TGCAGTGCTGCGCTTAGCGGGGGGGCAGTAAAGACCCAGTACTTC. This rearrangement joins TRBV20-1 to TRBJ2-5, with 11 bases lining up with TRBD2. CDR1 and CDR2 (germline): DFQATT, SNEGSKA (reference sequence). CDR3 length: 15 residues. J was trimmed by 6 bases and V by 5 bases; bases with no gene match: 11.

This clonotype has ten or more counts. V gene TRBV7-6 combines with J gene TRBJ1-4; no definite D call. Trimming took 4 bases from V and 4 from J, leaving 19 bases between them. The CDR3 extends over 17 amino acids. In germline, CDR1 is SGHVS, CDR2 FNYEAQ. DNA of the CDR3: TGTGCCAGCAGCTCCACCAACATGGGGTCGGATAATGAAAAACTGTTTTTT. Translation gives CASSSTNMGSDNEKLFF. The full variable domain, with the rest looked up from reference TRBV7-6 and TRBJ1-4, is GAGVSQSPRYKVTKRGQDVALRCDPISGHVSLYWYRQALGQGPEFLTYFNYEAQQDKSGLPNDRFSAERPEGSISTLTIQRTEQRDSAMYRCASSSTNMGSDNEKLFFGSGTQLSVL.

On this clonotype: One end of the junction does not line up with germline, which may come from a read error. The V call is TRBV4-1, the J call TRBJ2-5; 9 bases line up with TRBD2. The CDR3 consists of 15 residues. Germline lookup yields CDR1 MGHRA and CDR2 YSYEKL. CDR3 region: CASSQEHPAGGDADF. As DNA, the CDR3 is TGCGCCAGCAGCCAAGAACACCCAGCGGGGGGTGACGCGGACTTC.

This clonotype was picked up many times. The CDR3 nucleotides read TGCAGTGCCGTAGCTTCGGGACCCAACTATGGCTACACCTTC. Translated: CSAVASGPNYGYTF. The chain links TRBV20-1 to TRBJ1-2; D perhaps matches TRBD1 (5 bases). Trimming pared 6 bases from V and 2 bases from J, leaving 16 bases between. The CDR3 covers 14 residues. Germline V gene data show CDR1 as DFQATT and CDR2 as SNEGSKA (reference sequence).

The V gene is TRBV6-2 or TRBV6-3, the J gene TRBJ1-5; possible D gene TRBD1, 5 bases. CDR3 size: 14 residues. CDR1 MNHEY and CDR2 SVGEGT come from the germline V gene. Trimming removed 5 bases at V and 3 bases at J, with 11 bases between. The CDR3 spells CASSTPGLNQPQHF. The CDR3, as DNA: TGTGCCAGCAGTACCCCAGGGCTCAATCAGCCCCAGCATTTT.

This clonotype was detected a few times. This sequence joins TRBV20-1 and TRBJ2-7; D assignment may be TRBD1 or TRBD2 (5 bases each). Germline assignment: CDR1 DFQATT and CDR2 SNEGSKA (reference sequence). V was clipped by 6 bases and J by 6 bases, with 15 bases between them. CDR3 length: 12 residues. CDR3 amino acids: CSARDPWGEQYF. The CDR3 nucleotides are TGCAGTGCCCGGGACCCCTGGGGCGAGCAGTACTTC.